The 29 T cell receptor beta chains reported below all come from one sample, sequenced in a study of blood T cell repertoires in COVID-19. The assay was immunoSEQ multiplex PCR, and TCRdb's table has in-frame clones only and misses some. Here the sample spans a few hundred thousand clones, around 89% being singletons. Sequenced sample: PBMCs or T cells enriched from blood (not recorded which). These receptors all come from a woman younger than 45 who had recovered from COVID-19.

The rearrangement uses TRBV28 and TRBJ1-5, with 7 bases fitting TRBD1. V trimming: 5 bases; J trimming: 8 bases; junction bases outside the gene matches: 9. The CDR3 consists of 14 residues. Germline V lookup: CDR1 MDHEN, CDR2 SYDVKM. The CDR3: CASSKDREVEPQHF. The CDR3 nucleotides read TGTGCCAGCAGTAAAGACAGGGAAGTTGAGCCCCAGCATTTT. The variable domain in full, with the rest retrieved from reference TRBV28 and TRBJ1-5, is DVKVTQSSRYLVKRTGEKVFLECVQDMDHENMFWYRQDPGLGLRLIYFSYDVKMKEKGDIPEGYSVSREKKERFSLILESASTNQTSMYLCASSKDREVEPQHFGDGTRLSIL.

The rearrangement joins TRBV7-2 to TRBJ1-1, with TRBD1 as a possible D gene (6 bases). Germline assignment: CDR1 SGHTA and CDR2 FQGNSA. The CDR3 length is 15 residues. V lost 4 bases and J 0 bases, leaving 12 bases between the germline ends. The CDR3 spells CASSSTRGVNTEAFF. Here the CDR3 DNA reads TGTGCCAGCAGCTCAACCAGGGGAGTGAACACTGAAGCTTTCTTT.

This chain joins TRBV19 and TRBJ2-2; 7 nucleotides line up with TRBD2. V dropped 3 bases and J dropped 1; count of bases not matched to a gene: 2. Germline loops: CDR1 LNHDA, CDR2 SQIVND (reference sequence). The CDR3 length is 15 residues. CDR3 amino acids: CASSMASGNTGELFF. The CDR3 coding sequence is TGTGCCAGTAGTATGGCTAGCGGGAACACCGGGGAGCTGTTTTTT.

CDR3 DNA sequence: TGTGCCAGCAGCGTAGGATACGGGAGGGCCGGGGATACGCAGTATTTT. Translation: CASSVGYGRAGDTQYF. The rearrangement joins TRBV9 to TRBJ2-3, with 8 bases matching TRBD2. Germline V CDR1 and CDR2: SGDLS, YYNGEE. The V segment lost 0 bases and the J segment 6 bases; nucleotides outside the gene matches: 9. The CDR3 has 16 amino acids.

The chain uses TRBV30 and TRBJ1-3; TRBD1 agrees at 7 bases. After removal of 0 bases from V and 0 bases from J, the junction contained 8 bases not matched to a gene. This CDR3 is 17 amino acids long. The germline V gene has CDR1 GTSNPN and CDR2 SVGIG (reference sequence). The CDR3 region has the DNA TGTGCCTGGAGTGTAATTGTAGGGGGCCTCTCTGGAAACACCATATATTTT. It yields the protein CAWSVIVGGLSGNTIYF.

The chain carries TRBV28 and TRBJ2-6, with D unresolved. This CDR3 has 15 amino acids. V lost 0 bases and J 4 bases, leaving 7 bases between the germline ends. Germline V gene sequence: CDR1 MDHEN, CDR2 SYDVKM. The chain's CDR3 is CASSLWEYGANVLTF. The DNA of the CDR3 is TGTGCCAGCAGTTTATGGGAGTACGGGGCCAACGTCCTGACTTTC. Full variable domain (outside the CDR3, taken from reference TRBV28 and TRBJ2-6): DVKVTQSSRYLVKRTGEKVFLECVQDMDHENMFWYRQDPGLGLRLIYFSYDVKMKEKGDIPEGYSVSREKKERFSLILESASTNQTSMYLCASSLWEYGANVLTFGAGSRLTVL.

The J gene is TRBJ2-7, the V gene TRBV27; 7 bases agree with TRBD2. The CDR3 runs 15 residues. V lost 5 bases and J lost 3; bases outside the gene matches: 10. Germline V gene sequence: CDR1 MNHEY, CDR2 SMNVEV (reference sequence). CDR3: CASSLNGRTVYEQYF. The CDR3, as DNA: TGTGCCAGCAGTCTTAACGGGAGGACGGTCTACGAGCAGTACTTC.

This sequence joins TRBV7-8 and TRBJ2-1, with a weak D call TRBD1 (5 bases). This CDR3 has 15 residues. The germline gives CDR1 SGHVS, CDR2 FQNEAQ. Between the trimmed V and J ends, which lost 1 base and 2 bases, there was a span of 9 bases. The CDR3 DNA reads TGTGCCAGCAGCTTAGGGACAAACCCCTACAATGAGCAGTTCTTC. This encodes CASSLGTNPYNEQFF.

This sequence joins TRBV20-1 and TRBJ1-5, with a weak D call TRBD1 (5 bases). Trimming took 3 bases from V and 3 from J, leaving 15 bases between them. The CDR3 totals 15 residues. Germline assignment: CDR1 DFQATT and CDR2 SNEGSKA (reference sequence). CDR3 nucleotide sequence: TGCAGTGCTAGTCGGTTTGGGGGGGACAATCAGCCCCAGCATTTT. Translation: CSASRFGGDNQPQHF.

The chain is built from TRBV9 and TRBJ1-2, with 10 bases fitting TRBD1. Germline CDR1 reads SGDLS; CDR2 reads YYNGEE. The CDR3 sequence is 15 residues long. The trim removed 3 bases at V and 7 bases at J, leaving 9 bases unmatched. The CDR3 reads CASSARGDRGFGYTF. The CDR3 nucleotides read TGTGCCAGCAGCGCCCGTGGGGACAGGGGTTTTGGCTACACCTTC.

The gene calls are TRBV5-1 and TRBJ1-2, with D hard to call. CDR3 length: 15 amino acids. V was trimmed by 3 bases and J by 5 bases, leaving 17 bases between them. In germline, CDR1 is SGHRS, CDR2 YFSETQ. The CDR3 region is CASSSPQEGLYGYTF. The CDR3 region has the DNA TGCGCCAGCAGCTCTCCGCAGGAGGGTCTTTATGGCTACACCTTC.

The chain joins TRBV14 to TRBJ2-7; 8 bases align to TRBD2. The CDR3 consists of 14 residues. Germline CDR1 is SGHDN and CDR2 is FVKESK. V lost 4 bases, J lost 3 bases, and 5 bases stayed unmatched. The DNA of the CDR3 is TGTGCCAGCAGCCTTAAGCGGGAGTACTACGAGCAGTACTTC. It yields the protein CASSLKREYYEQYF.

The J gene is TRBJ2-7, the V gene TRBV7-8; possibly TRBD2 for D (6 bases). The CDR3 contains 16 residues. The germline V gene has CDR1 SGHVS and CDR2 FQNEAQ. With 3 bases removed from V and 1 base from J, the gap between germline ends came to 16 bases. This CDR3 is CASSFGRGIISYEQYF. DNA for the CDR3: TGTGCCAGCAGCTTTGGTCGCGGGATTATTTCCTACGAGCAGTACTTC.

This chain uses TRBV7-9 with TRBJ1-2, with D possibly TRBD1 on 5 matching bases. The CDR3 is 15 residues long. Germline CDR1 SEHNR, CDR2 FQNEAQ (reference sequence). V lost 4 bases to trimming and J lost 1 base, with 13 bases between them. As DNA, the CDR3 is TGTGCCAGCAGCTCCCCAGGGACTAATAACTATGGCTACACCTTC. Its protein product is CASSSPGTNNYGYTF.

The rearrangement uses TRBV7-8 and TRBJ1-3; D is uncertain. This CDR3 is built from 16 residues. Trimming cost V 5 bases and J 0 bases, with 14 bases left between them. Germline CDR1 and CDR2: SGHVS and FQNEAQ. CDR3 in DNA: TGTGCCAGCAGCCCAAGAGGTTCCAGCTCTGGAAACACCATATATTTT. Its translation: CASSPRGSSSGNTIYF.

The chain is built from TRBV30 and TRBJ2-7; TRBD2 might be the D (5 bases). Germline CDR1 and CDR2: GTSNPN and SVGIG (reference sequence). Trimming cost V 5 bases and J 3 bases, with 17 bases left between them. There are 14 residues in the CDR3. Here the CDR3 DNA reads TGTGCCTGGTCTGCGGGCCTCCCCATCTACGAGCAGTACTTC. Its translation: CAWSAGLPIYEQYF. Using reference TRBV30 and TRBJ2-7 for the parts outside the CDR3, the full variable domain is SQTIHQWPATLVQPVGSPLSLECTVEGTSNPNLYWYRQAAGRGLQLLFYSVGIGQISSEVPQNLSASRPQDRQFILSSKKLLLSDSGFYLCAWSAGLPIYEQYFGPGTRLTVT.

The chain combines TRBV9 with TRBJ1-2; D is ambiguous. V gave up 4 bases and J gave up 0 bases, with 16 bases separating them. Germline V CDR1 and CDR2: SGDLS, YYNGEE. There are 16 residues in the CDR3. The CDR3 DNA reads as TGTGCCAGCAGCCCCCCCCAATGGGCGACTAACTATGGCTACACCTTC. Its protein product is CASSPPQWATNYGYTF.

This CDR3 is CASSSITSGSRETQYF. In DNA form, the CDR3 reads TGTGCCAGCAGTTCGATAACTAGCGGGAGCAGGGAGACCCAGTACTTC. The chain joins TRBV27 to TRBJ2-5, with 11 positions matching TRBD2. Germline V gene lookup returns CDR1 MNHEY and CDR2 SMNVEV (reference sequence). This CDR3 is built from 16 residues. Germline trimming cut 4 bases from V and 5 bases from J; bases unmatched to any gene: 9.

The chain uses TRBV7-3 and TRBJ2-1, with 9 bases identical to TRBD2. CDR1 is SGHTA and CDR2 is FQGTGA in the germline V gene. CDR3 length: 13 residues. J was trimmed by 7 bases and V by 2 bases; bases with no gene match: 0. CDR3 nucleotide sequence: TGTGCCAGCAGCTTAGCGGGGGGGAATGAGCAGTTCTTC. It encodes CASSLAGGNEQFF.

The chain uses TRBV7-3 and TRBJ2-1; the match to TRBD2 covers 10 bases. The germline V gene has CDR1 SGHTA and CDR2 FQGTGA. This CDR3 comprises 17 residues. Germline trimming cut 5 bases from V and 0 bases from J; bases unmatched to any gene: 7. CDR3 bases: TGTGCCAGCAGCAGTCCGGGACTAGCGAGCTCCTACAATGAGCAGTTCTTC. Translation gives CASSSPGLASSYNEQFF. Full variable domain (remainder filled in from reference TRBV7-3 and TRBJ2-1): GAGVSQTPSNKVTEKGKYVELRCDPISGHTALYWYRQSLGQGPEFLIYFQGTGAADDSGLPNDRFFAVRPEGSVSTLKIQRTERGDSAVYLCASSSPGLASSYNEQFFGPGTRLTVL.

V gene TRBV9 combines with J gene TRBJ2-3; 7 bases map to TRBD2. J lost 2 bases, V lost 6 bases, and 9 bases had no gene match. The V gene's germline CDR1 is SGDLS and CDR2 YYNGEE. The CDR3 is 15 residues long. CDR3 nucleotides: TGTGCCAGCACCATGGGGGGGGTAGTCACAGATACGCAGTATTTT. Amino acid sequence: CASTMGGVVTDTQYF.

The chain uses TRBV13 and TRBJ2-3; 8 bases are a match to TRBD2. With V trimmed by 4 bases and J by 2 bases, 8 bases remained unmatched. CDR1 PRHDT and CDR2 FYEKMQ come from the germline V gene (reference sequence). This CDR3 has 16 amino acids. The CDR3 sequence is CASSYTLAVPTDTQYF. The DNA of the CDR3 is TGTGCCAGCAGCTACACACTAGCGGTTCCCACAGATACGCAGTATTTT.

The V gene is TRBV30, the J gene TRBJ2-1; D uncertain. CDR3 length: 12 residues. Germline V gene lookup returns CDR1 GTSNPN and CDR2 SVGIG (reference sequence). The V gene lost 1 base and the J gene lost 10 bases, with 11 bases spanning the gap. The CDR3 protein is CAWSDAAVEQFF. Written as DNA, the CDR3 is TGTGCCTGGAGTGATGCGGCAGTAGAGCAGTTCTTC.

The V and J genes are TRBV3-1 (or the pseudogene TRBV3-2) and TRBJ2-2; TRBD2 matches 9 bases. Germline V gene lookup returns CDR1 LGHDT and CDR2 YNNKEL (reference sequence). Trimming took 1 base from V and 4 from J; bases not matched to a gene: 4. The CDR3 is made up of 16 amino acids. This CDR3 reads CASSQGGSGSTGELFF. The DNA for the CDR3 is TGTGCCAGCAGCCAAGGGGGTAGCGGGAGCACCGGGGAGCTGTTTTTT.

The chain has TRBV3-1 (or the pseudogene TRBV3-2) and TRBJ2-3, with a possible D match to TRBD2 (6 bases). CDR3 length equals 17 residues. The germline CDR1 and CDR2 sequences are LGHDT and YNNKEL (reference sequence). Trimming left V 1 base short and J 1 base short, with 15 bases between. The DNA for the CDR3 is TGTGCCAGCAGCCAAGCCCCGCCGGGAGCCGGCACAGATACGCAGTATTTT. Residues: CASSQAPPGAGTDTQYF.

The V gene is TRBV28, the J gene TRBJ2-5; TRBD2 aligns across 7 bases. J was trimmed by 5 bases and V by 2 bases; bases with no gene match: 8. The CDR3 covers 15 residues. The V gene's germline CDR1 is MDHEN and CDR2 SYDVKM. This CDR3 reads CASSLDGLVQETQYF. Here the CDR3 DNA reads TGTGCCAGCAGTTTAGACGGACTAGTTCAGGAGACCCAGTACTTC.

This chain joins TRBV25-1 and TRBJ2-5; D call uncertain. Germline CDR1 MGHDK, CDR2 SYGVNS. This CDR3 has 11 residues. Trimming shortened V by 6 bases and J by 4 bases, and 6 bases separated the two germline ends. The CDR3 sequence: CASRRGETQYF. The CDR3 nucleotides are TGTGCCAGCAGGCGCGGAGAGACCCAGTACTTC.

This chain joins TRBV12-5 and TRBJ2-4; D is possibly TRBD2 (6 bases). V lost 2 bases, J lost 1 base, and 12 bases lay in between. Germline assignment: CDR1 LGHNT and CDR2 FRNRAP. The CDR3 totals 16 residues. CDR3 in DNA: TGTGCTAGTGGTTTGAGGGGCCGGGGGGCCAAAAACATTCAGTACTTC. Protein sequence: CASGLRGRGAKNIQYF.

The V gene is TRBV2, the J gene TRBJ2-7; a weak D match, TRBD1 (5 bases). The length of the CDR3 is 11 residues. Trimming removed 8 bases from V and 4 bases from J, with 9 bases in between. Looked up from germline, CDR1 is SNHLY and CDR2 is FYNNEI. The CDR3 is CASEKGYEQYF. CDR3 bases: TGTGCCAGCGAGAAGGGGTACGAGCAGTACTTC.